This is a list of T cell receptor beta chains from one sample in a study of blood T cell repertoires in COVID-19. Libraries were prepared by immunoSEQ multiplex PCR; TCRdb keeps only in-frame clonotypes and omits some of them. The sample contains tens of thousands of clones, about 90% of which appear only once. Sequenced input: peripheral blood. The receptor set was obtained from a man older than 75 with acute or convalescent COVID-19. The CDR3 runs from the conserved cysteine through the conserved F or W. The order of the fields is CDR3 protein, CDR3 DNA, D gene, V gene, clone size, J gene. A D gene is named only where the DNA matches it firmly. Clone size, where shown, is once, few, many, or a class for clones that have expanded.

CASSQETSGPTEAFF TGTGCCAGCAGCCAAGAGACCTCAGGGCCAACTGAAGCTTTCTTT - TRBV3-1/TRBV3-2 - TRBJ1-1
CASSLGTSGRGEQYF TGTGCCAGCAGCCTCGGGACTAGCGGACGGGGCGAGCAGTACTTC TRBD2 TRBV9 - TRBJ2-7
CASSKNPPGTGDYEQYF TGTGCCAGCAGCAAAAATCCTCCAGGGACAGGGGACTACGAGCAGTACTTC - TRBV21-1 - TRBJ2-7
CASSIRRAGEQYF TGTGCCAGTAGTATACGCAGGGCAGGGGAGCAGTACTTC - TRBV19 - TRBJ2-7
CAISVRQGDEKLFF TGTGCCATCAGTGTCCGACAGGGAGATGAAAAACTGTTTTTT TRBD1 TRBV10-3 - TRBJ1-4
CASSLRAARGQLYNSPLHF TGTGCCAGCAGTTTAAGGGCCGCCAGGGGGCAATTGTATAATTCACCCCTCCACTTT TRBD1 TRBV27 - TRBJ1-6
CAQNRLAGIDEQFF TGTGCCCAGAACCGACTAGCGGGGATCGATGAGCAGTTCTTC TRBD2 TRBV30 - TRBJ2-1
CASSAQGGRDNEQFF TGTGCCAGCAGCGCCCAAGGGGGCCGCGACAATGAGCAGTTCTTC TRBD1 TRBV7-2 - TRBJ2-1
CASSRLTGGNSPLHF TGTGCCAGCAGCCGACTAACAGGGGGGAATTCACCCCTCCACTTT TRBD1 TRBV3-1/TRBV3-2 - TRBJ1-6
CASRRTSGAYNEQFF TGTGCCAGCAGACGGACTAGCGGGGCGTACAATGAGCAGTTCTTC TRBD2 TRBV6-5 - TRBJ2-1
CASSSNAGRGREQYF TGCGCCAGCAGCTCGAACGCCGGGAGGGGTAGGGAGCAGTACTTC TRBD2 TRBV5-1 - TRBJ2-7
CASSQPPGLAGGNEQFF TGTGCCAGCAGCCAGCCGCCGGGACTAGCGGGTGGGAATGAGCAGTTCTTC TRBD2 TRBV27 - TRBJ2-1
CSVGEGEKLFF TGCAGCGTAGGGGAGGGGGAAAAACTGTTTTTT - TRBV29-1 - TRBJ1-4
CASSEIQGALSTDTQYF TGTGCCAGCAGTGAGATACAGGGGGCCCTCTCCACAGATACGCAGTATTTT TRBD1 TRBV25-1 - TRBJ2-3
CSVGWTEVDEKLFF TGCAGCGTGGGTTGGACAGAGGTGGATGAAAAACTGTTTTTT - TRBV29-1 - TRBJ1-4
CASSWDRVVHEQYF TGTGCCAGCAGCTGGGACAGGGTGGTGCACGAGCAGTACTTC TRBD1 TRBV7-8 - TRBJ2-7
CASRQGPGYTF TGTGCCAGCAGACAGGGCCCTGGCTACACCTTC - TRBV6-5 - TRBJ1-2
CASGHGRGNTEAFF TGTGCCAGCGGCCACGGGCGGGGGAACACTGAAGCTTTCTTT - TRBV7-9 - TRBJ1-1
CASSSLAGDFTEAFF TGCGCCAGCAGCTCCCTGGCGGGGGACTTCACTGAAGCTTTCTTT - TRBV5-1 - TRBJ1-1
CASSFPGGAPYNEQFF TGTGCCAGCAGTTTCCCCGGGGGGGCACCCTACAATGAGCAGTTCTTC TRBD2 TRBV27 few TRBJ2-1
CASSYTGEYGYTF TGTGCCAGCAGCTACACAGGGGAATATGGCTACACCTTC TRBD1 TRBV5-4 - TRBJ1-2
CASGLAGPEQFF TGTGCCAGCGGACTAGCGGGCCCTGAGCAGTTCTTC TRBD2 TRBV7-2 - TRBJ2-1
CSVGEVSGELFF TGCAGCGTTGGGGAGGTCTCCGGGGAGCTGTTTTTT - TRBV29-1 - TRBJ2-2
CASSFRGGNTIYF TGTGCCAGCAGTTTTCGGGGTGGAAACACCATATATTTT - TRBV28 - TRBJ1-3
CASWEGVGYEQYF TGTGCCAGCTGGGAGGGGGTTGGCTACGAGCAGTACTTC - TRBV6-5 - TRBJ2-7
CSVEGRPSGYTF TGCAGCGTTGAGGGGCGGCCCAGTGGCTACACCTTC - TRBV29-1 few TRBJ1-2
CASSRDSHYEQYF TGTGCCAGCAGTCGGGACAGTCACTACGAGCAGTACTTC TRBD1 TRBV2 few TRBJ2-7
CASSIDRGPTGELFF TGTGCCAGTAGTATTGACAGGGGCCCGACCGGGGAGCTGTTTTTT TRBD1 TRBV19 - TRBJ2-2
CASSLGLSRGYTF TGCGCCAGCAGCTTGGGACTCTCCCGGGGCTACACCTTC - TRBV5-1 - TRBJ1-2
CASSLAAGTDGGYTF TGCGCCAGCAGCTTGGCCGCAGGGACAGACGGGGGCTACACCTTC TRBD1 TRBV5-1 - TRBJ1-2
CASSEAGQGTLHF TGCGCCAGCAGCGAGGCCGGACAAGGGACCCTCCACTTT - TRBV5-1 few TRBJ1-6
CASSRTGTGVSPLHF TGTGCCAGCAGCCGTACCGGGACAGGGGTTTCACCCCTCCACTTT TRBD1 TRBV7-9 - TRBJ1-6
CASSYSIQATGNTIYF TGTGCCAGCAGTTACTCGATACAGGCCACTGGAAACACCATATATTTT - TRBV6-5 - TRBJ1-3
CASSSRQGAGTDTQYF TGTGCCAGCAGCTCACGACAGGGGGCGGGCACAGATACGCAGTATTTT TRBD1 TRBV7-9 - TRBJ2-3
CASSVGRGPSWGNTIYF TGTGCCAGCAGCGTAGGGCGGGGACCCTCGTGGGGAAACACCATATATTTT - TRBV9 - TRBJ1-3
CASSRGTSNEQYF TGCGCCAGCAGCCGGGGGACTAGCAACGAGCAGTACTTC TRBD2 TRBV23-1 few TRBJ2-7
CASRGETGVNTEAFF TGTGCCAGCAGGGGGGAGACGGGAGTGAACACTGAAGCTTTCTTT - TRBV28 - TRBJ1-1
CASSILEDQPQHF TGCGCCAGCAGTATACTAGAAGATCAGCCCCAGCATTTT - TRBV4-1 - TRBJ1-5
CASSFDRQYGYTF TGTGCCAGCAGCTTTGACAGACAGTATGGCTACACCTTC - TRBV7-2 once TRBJ1-2
CATSDTGGSTDTQYF TGTGCCACCAGTGACACGGGGGGGTCCACAGATACGCAGTATTTT TRBD2 TRBV24-1 - TRBJ2-3
CASSLAAGRNNSPLHF TGCGCCAGCAGCTTGGCTGCGGGACGGAACAATTCACCCCTCCACTTT - TRBV5-1 - TRBJ1-6
CASIPGQGWNTEAFF TGTGCCAGCATCCCGGGACAGGGGTGGAACACTGAAGCTTTCTTT TRBD1 TRBV6-5 - TRBJ1-1
CASSFQRWGGNYGYTF TGTGCCAGCAGTTTCCAACGATGGGGGGGAAACTATGGCTACACCTTC - TRBV27 - TRBJ1-2
CASSRLTGAYNEQFF TGTGCCAGCAGTCGTCTGACAGGAGCCTACAATGAGCAGTTCTTC - TRBV6-6 - TRBJ2-1
CASSEGGDAYNSPLHF TGTGCCAGCAGTGAAGGGGGGGACGCCTATAATTCACCCCTCCACTTT - TRBV25-1 - TRBJ1-6
CASSLGRQGLYNEQFF TGTGCCAGCAGTTTAGGGAGACAGGGTCTCTACAATGAGCAGTTCTTC TRBD1 TRBV27 once TRBJ2-1
CASGDPVRLYF TGTGCCAGCGGCGACCCGGTCAGGTTGTACTTC - TRBV6-5 - TRBJ2-4
CSASSGGDPNTEAFF TGCAGTGCTAGTTCGGGGGGCGATCCGAACACTGAAGCTTTCTTT - TRBV20-1 - TRBJ1-1
CASTPSWNTEAFF TGTGCCAGCACTCCTTCGTGGAACACTGAAGCTTTCTTT - TRBV6-6 - TRBJ1-1
CASSPGGQAIYGYTF TGCGCCAGCAGCCCAGGGGGACAGGCGATCTATGGCTACACCTTC TRBD1 TRBV5-1 - TRBJ1-2
CASRGDRELSPLHF TGTGCCAGTAGGGGGGACAGGGAATTATCACCCCTCCACTTT TRBD1 TRBV19 once TRBJ1-6
CASSIPGGTNTGELFF TGTGCCAGTAGTATCCCCGGGGGGACGAACACCGGGGAGCTGTTTTTT TRBD2 TRBV19 - TRBJ2-2
CASSPDRATEAFF TGTGCCAGCTCACCCGACAGGGCCACTGAAGCTTTCTTT TRBD1 TRBV18 - TRBJ1-1
CASSQFQGPGPGGAFF TGTGCCAGCAGCCAATTCCAGGGACCGGGCCCTGGAGGGGCTTTCTTT - TRBV14 - TRBJ1-1